This T cell receptor beta chain stems from a study of shared clonotypes between healthy human individuals. Study-wide background: A few men and a couple of women, aged 18 to 49, were donors. General observations from the study: The study sampled only blood, and tissue repertoires likely differ.

The assay was carried out at the deep level. Measured with immunoSEQ multiplex PCR; TCRdb has only the in-frame clones, and not every one. The sample consists of around 500,000 clones, 70% to 80% of them appearing once. Germline lookup yields CDR1 SEHNR and CDR2 FQNEAQ (reference sequence). The CDR3 consists of 18 residues. V was cut by 5 bases and J by 0 bases, with 19 bases left in between. Concerning this clone: Antigen: not known.

The chain uses TRBV7-9 and TRBJ1-4; D may be TRBD1 (5 bases). The sequenced sample consisted of PBMCs. The source of this sequence is a middle-aged woman in good health. Some clones in this sample may be carry-over from other donors' samples. The CDR3 is CASSPGRTGASTNEKLFF. For the CDR3, the DNA is TGTGCCAGCAGCCCGGGTCGAACTGGGGCTTCAACTAATGAAAAACTGTTTTTT.